This T cell receptor (beta chain) was found in a study of T-cell memory formation after mild COVID-19. Overall study findings and caveats: Most CD4+ clones that shrank were in CM and EM, while CD8+ ones turned up in EMRA.

TCRdb independently ran MiXCR on the 5' RACE reads; one entry per CDR3 protein. Among hundreds of thousands of distinct CDR3 sequences listed, approximately 24% were seen once. In its sample, this clonotype was seen a few times. The antigen is undetermined. V was clipped by 0 bases and J by 6 bases, with 14 bases between them. CDR3 size: 15 residues. Germline CDR1 and CDR2: SGDLS and YYNGEE. Sequencing was carried out using PBMCs or a T cell subset sorted from them (not recorded which). This TCR was recovered from an adult woman who had mild COVID-19 (a few samples of this study predate the infection). Cell type and time point are not known. The chain recombines TRBV9 with TRBJ2-3; D gene uncertain. The CDR3, as DNA: TGTGCCAGCAGCGTAGTGATGGTGGGCGGTGATACGCAGTATTTT. Translation gives CASSVVMVGGDTQYF.